These T cell receptor beta chains were read from a single sample in a study of OX40 agonist ivuxolimab in advanced cancers. Generated by immunoSEQ multiplex PCR, the TCRdb table keeps only in-frame clones and is missing some. Here the sample spans 50,000 or so clones, 60% to 80% being singletons. The specimen was CD4+ or CD8+ T cells sorted from blood, collected in a trial of the OX40 agonist ivuxolimab. Receptors were obtained from an adult with an advanced solid tumor such as melanoma, head and neck, liver or kidney cancer. CDR3s include the opening cysteine and the closing phenylalanine or tryptophan. Rows may omit the clone size; those that give it use once, few, many or a size class.

16 TRBV19 - CASSILVGQGGTEAFF
15 TRBV27 few CASRLTGGASTEAFF
16 TRBV30 medium-sized CAWSADRLGSSYEQYF
15 TRBV19 many CASSIQGTGNQPQHF
13 TRBV2 - CATNSDGTDTQYF
14 TRBV6-6 - CASSYQGGDTEAFF
15 TRBV19 - CASSIDGSASYEQYF
15 TRBV6-6 - CASSPGDPSYNEQFF
14 TRBV5-1 - CASSLTPGADTQYF
16 TRBV9 - CASSVAEGWSDYEQYF
14 TRBV27 - CASSWASDTGELFF
16 TRBV5-6 - CASSPRTGGKQETQYF
13 TRBV30 once CAWSVLEGGELFF
16 TRBV6-1 - CASSALAGYSNQPQHF
15 TRBV19 - CASSIGTASYNEQFF
11 TRBV19 - CATVAYNEQLF
13 TRBV7-8 - CASSLGYRNGYTF
13 TRBV29-1 few CSVPGLVPTEAFF
17 TRBV18 - CASSPFPGQGYNSPLHF
16 TRBV27 - CASSLFPGLANYGYTF
14 TRBV7-9 - CASSSWTGWTEAFF
14 TRBV6-5 - CASIGGQGYNEQFF
16 TRBV7-2 - CASSPMTSGKYNEQFF
15 TRBV7-2 - CASSLDTQLYNEQFF
13 TRBV19 - CATTPTGLYGYTF
14 TRBV19 - CASSFGGANEKLFF
16 TRBV7-9 - CASSLGTSGVTDTQYF
13 TRBV4-1 - CASSQVSTGELFF
11 TRBV6-5 - CASSYYGELFF
15 TRBV6-1 once CASRGHPGGNQPQHF
16 TRBV7-9 - CASSPLRPGPKNIQYF
14 TRBV30 few CAWRGVGSAYEQYF
14 TRBV5-1 once CASSSPSGQAGAFF
16 TRBV7-6 - CASSPTEGGTLYEQYF
16 TRBV29-1 - CSALQGVRLTNYGYTF
16 TRBV10-3 few CAIRTTGGLSYNEQFF
16 TRBV5-1 - CASSLGQTGPNYGYTF
14 TRBV10-1 - CASSSGSDWNEQFF
14 TRBV30 - CAWSVPPQRHEQYF
16 TRBV27 - CASSPSPGGWTDTQYF
17 TRBV30 few CAWRVAGGPLGDNEQFF
16 TRBV5-1 - CASSLTGGVIVETQYF
12 TRBV6-6 medium-sized CASGLGPYEQYF
15 TRBV9 - CASSARDRETGELFF
16 TRBV7-9 - CASSRTSGRALRTQYF
13 TRBV19 - CASSTTGNTEAFF